Below are 8 T cell receptor beta chains sequenced from a single sample in a study of CD4+ T cells in melanoma. Profiled with immunoSEQ multiplex PCR; TCRdb holds only in-frame clones, not every one. Here the sample spans roughly 4,000 clones, around 78% being singletons. Sample: tumor tissue. The receptors were sampled from a human donor with melanoma.

The chain couples TRBV6-6 to TRBJ2-5; 9 nucleotides align to TRBD1. The CDR3 runs 16 residues. Germline CDR1 is MNHNY and CDR2 is SVGAGI (reference sequence). V shed 6 bases, J shed 3 bases, and the junction held 11 bases outside the gene matches. CDR3: CASSHIWGQGKETQYF. CDR3 DNA sequence: TGTGCCAGCAGCCATATATGGGGACAGGGAAAAGAGACCCAGTACTTC.

This chain uses TRBV10-3 with TRBJ2-3; D may match TRBD1 or TRBD2 (5 bases each). Germline V gives CDR1 ENHRY, CDR2 SYGVKD. CDR3 length equals 14 residues. V lost 10 bases and J lost 8, with 22 bases in between. The CDR3 DNA reads TGTGCCACAGCCCCGGGACCGAAGGCAGGTACGCAGTATTTT. It encodes CATAPGPKAGTQYF.

This chain joins TRBV2 and TRBJ1-1; maybe TRBD1 (6 bases). The CDR3 covers 12 residues. Deletions cut 9 bases from V and 2 bases from J, with 10 bases between. Germline-derived CDR1 and CDR2 are SNHLY and FYNNEI. This CDR3 is CARDRQNTEAFF. The CDR3 region has the DNA TGTGCCAGGGACAGACAAAACACTGAAGCTTTCTTT.

In its sample, this clone is medium-sized. The rearrangement links TRBV7-8 to TRBJ1-6; D ambiguous. V lost 3 bases and J 5 bases, leaving 20 bases between the germline ends. Germline CDR1 reads SGHVS; CDR2 reads FQNEAQ. This CDR3 contains 18 residues. The CDR3, as DNA: TGTGCCAGCAGCTTCCCAAGGTCGGTTAGTAGGAATAATTCACCCCTCCACTTT. It yields the protein CASSFPRSVSRNNSPLHF.

V is TRBV7-8 and J is TRBJ1-3; no clear D. This CDR3 region has 13 residues. Germline lookup yields CDR1 SGHVS and CDR2 FQNEAQ. Trimming took off 8 bases at V and 0 bases at J, with 8 bases between the two ends. This CDR3 reads CASAEYSGNTIYF. For the CDR3, the DNA is TGTGCCAGCGCCGAATACTCTGGAAACACCATATATTTT.

The rearrangement uses TRBV4-1 and TRBJ2-7, with 7 nucleotides matching TRBD1. Germline loops: CDR1 MGHRA, CDR2 YSYEKL. The CDR3 runs 15 residues. Unmatched junction bases numbered 5, after V lost 0 bases and J lost 3 bases. The CDR3 sequence: CASSQEVGGGYEQYF. In DNA, the CDR3 is TGCGCCAGCAGCCAAGAGGTAGGGGGCGGCTACGAGCAGTACTTC.

The V gene is TRBV6-6, the J gene TRBJ2-7; D may be TRBD2 (5 bases). Germline V gene data show CDR1 as MNHNY and CDR2 as SVGAGI (reference sequence). The CDR3 covers 14 residues. V was clipped by 6 bases and J by 4 bases, with 16 bases between them. The CDR3 protein is CASRRNQAAYEQYF. The DNA for the CDR3 is TGTGCCAGCAGGCGGAATCAAGCGGCGTACGAGCAGTACTTC.

This clone has just one count. The chain has TRBV14 and TRBJ2-1; 9 positions match TRBD2. CDR3 length: 18 amino acids. From germline, CDR1 is SGHDN and CDR2 FVKESK. The J segment lost 5 bases and the V segment lost 4 bases, leaving 15 bases of the junction unmatched. CDR3: CASSLKLTGTSRNNEQFF. DNA of the CDR3: TGTGCCAGCAGCCTCAAACTGACCGGGACTAGCAGAAACAATGAGCAGTTCTTC.